These 17 T cell receptor beta chains were all obtained from the same sample, sequenced in a study of blood T cell repertoires in COVID-19 (TCRdb year 2020). The library was built by means of the immunoSEQ multiplex PCR assay. Imported from immuneACCESS, the table was reduced by TCRdb to in-frame sequences with V and J called. These copies leave out some clones; in studies compared against another copy, an unresolved V gene accounts for under half, and the cause of the remainder is not known. Counted in this sample were 55,000 to 65,000 clones; approximately 84% of them appeared once. The ten largest account for roughly 4% of the sample. The source material was peripheral blood. The receptors were sampled from a man between 60 and 75 years old with acute or convalescent COVID-19.

V and J are TRBV5-1 and TRBJ2-1; perhaps TRBD2 as D (6 bases). This CDR3 contains 16 residues. The V gene's germline CDR1 is SGHRS and CDR2 YFSETQ. Between the trimmed V and J ends, which lost 3 bases and 5 bases, there was a span of 18 bases. The CDR3 region has the DNA TGCGCCAGCAGCTCGGAGGTATTGGCGGGGAACAATGAGCAGTTCTTC. Translating it yields CASSSEVLAGNNEQFF.

The genes are TRBV4-1 and TRBJ1-5, with D maybe TRBD1 (6 bases). From germline, CDR1 is MGHRA and CDR2 YSYEKL. V lost 6 bases and J lost 10, with 25 bases in between. The CDR3 consists of 16 residues. DNA for the CDR3: TGCGCCAGCAGGGCCACGGGGGGGCCCGCTTTGCGCCCCCAGCATTTT. Residues: CASRATGGPALRPQHF.

This chain joins TRBV2 and TRBJ1-6; D might be TRBD1 (6 bases). Germline V lookup: CDR1 SNHLY, CDR2 FYNNEI. This CDR3 region has 14 residues. V was trimmed by 5 bases and J by 9 bases, leaving 14 bases between them. The CDR3 nucleotides read TGTGCCAGCAGTCTTACAGGGTATTCTTCACCCCTCCACTTT. Translated: CASSLTGYSSPLHF.

In DNA, the CDR3 is TGCGCCAGCAGCTCGGGGTCTGGGGCCAACGTCCTGACTTTC. Its translation is CASSSGSGANVLTF. The V call is TRBV5-1, the J call TRBJ2-6; D perhaps matches TRBD2 (5 bases). The CDR3 totals 14 residues. Trimming took 3 bases from V and 1 from J, leaving 5 bases between them. In germline, CDR1 is SGHRS, CDR2 YFSETQ.

The rearrangement uses TRBV28 and TRBJ2-3; TRBD1 agrees at 7 bases. Germline V gene lookup returns CDR1 MDHEN and CDR2 SYDVKM. V was pared by 4 bases and J by 2 bases, with 3 bases of the junction left unmatched. This CDR3 contains 14 residues. Written as DNA, the CDR3 is TGTGCCAGCAGTTCCACAGGGGTCACAGATACGCAGTATTTT. Its protein product is CASSSTGVTDTQYF.

This clone turned up a few times. J is TRBJ1-4 and V is TRBV9, with D maybe TRBD1 (6 bases). CDR1 and CDR2 (germline): SGDLS, YYNGEE. The CDR3 has 15 residues. The V and J ends lost 4 bases and 0 bases respectively, with 10 bases between them. The chain's CDR3 is CASSPRTATNEKLFF. CDR3 nucleotide sequence: TGTGCCAGCAGCCCCCGGACAGCAACTAATGAAAAACTGTTTTTT.

The chain is built from TRBV7-3 and TRBJ1-1, with a weak D call TRBD1 (5 bases). The germline V and J ends were trimmed by 1 base and 4 bases, with 10 bases remaining between them. CDR3 size: 14 residues. CDR1 and CDR2 from the germline V gene are SGHTA and FQGTGA. CDR3 in DNA: TGTGCCAGCAGCTTAATCGGGGGTGGCACTGAAGCTTTCTTT. Translated, it gives CASSLIGGGTEAFF.

The chain recombines TRBV5-1 with TRBJ1-1; TRBD1 might be the D (5 bases). Germline V gene sequence: CDR1 SGHRS, CDR2 YFSETQ. Deletions cut 4 bases from V and 5 bases from J, with 12 bases between. The CDR3 loop spans 13 amino acids. This CDR3 reads CASSPGGKTEAFF. CDR3 sequence (DNA): TGCGCCAGCAGCCCGGGGGGGAAGACTGAAGCTTTCTTT. Supplemented by reference TRBV5-1 and TRBJ1-1, the full variable domain reads KAGVTQTPRYLIKTRGQQVTLSCSPISGHRSVSWYQQTPGQGLQFLFEYFSETQRNKGNFPGRFSGRQFSNSRSEMNVSTLELGDSALYLCASSPGGKTEAFFGQGTRLTVV.

The rearrangement links TRBV7-9 to TRBJ1-1; D remains ambiguous. CDR1 and CDR2 (germline): SEHNR, FQNEAQ (reference sequence). CDR3 size: 13 residues. V lost 6 bases and J 7 bases, leaving 15 bases between the germline ends. In nucleotides, the CDR3 is TGTGCCAGCAGTTATCTCGGTCCGGTTGAAGCTTTCTTT. Translated, it gives CASSYLGPVEAFF.

The rearrangement joins TRBV5-1 to TRBJ1-6, with 9 bases matching TRBD1. Germline-derived CDR1 and CDR2 are SGHRS and YFSETQ. The trim removed 0 bases at V and 11 bases at J, leaving 3 bases unmatched. This CDR3 spans 14 amino acids. The CDR3 here is CASSLGQGDPPLHF. The CDR3 DNA follows: TGCGCCAGCAGCTTGGGACAGGGGGATCCACCCCTCCACTTT.

The table lists this clone with a count of one. The gene calls are TRBV6-4 and TRBJ2-3, with TRBD1 identical over 12 bases. After removal of 0 bases from V and 4 bases from J, the junction contained 2 bases not matched to a gene. This CDR3 contains 16 residues. Germline CDR1 MRHNA, CDR2 SNTAGT. The CDR3 bases are TGTGCCAGCAGTGACTCCGGGACAGGGGGCGCAGATACGCAGTATTTT. Its translation: CASSDSGTGGADTQYF.

This clone was seen once. The DNA of the CDR3 is TGCAGTGCTAGTCTGGGTGGGGGGGCCCCAGAGACCCAGTACTTC. It codes for CSASLGGGAPETQYF. The chain recombines TRBV20-1 with TRBJ2-5; TRBD2 might be the D (7 bases). Germline V lookup: CDR1 DFQATT, CDR2 SNEGSKA (reference sequence). CDR3 length equals 15 residues. Trimming left V 3 bases short and J 4 bases short, with 18 bases between.

This clone was seen a single time. This sequence joins TRBV30 and TRBJ1-6; 9 nucleotides match TRBD1. The CDR3 is made up of 14 amino acids. V lost 3 bases, J lost 8 bases, and 5 bases stayed unmatched. Germline V CDR1 and CDR2: GTSNPN, SVGIG (reference sequence). This chain's CDR3 is CAWSQRDRDSPLHF. The CDR3 DNA reads TGTGCCTGGAGCCAAAGGGACAGGGATTCACCCCTCCACTTT.

The genes are TRBV29-1 and TRBJ2-3; TRBD1 might be the D (5 bases). This CDR3 spans 14 amino acids. The V end was cut by 0 bases, the J end by 4 bases, with 11 bases between. The germline V gene encodes CDR1 SQVTM and CDR2 ANQGSEA. CDR3 region: CSVEEGAVADTQYF. CDR3 DNA sequence: TGCAGCGTTGAAGAAGGGGCGGTGGCAGATACGCAGTATTTT.

This chain joins TRBV2 and TRBJ2-7, with no clear D. The CDR3 totals 14 residues. The V end was cut by 1 base, the J end by 3 bases, with 10 bases between. Germline V gene lookup returns CDR1 SNHLY and CDR2 FYNNEI. CDR3 in amino acids: CASSEGGEVYEQYF. In nucleotides, the CDR3 is TGTGCCAGCAGTGAAGGCGGCGAAGTCTACGAGCAGTACTTC.

The chain carries TRBV24-1 and TRBJ2-3; D is ambiguous. There are 13 residues in the CDR3. The V end was cut by 2 bases, the J end by 2 bases, with 4 bases between. Germline CDR1 reads KGHDR; CDR2 reads SFDVKD. In DNA, the CDR3 is TGTGCCACCAGTGATTACAACACAGATACGCAGTATTTT. It translates to CATSDYNTDTQYF.

V is TRBV2 and J is TRBJ2-5; a weak D match, TRBD1 (6 bases). Looked up from germline, CDR1 is SNHLY and CDR2 is FYNNEI. The CDR3 consists of 13 residues. Trimming shortened V by 6 bases and J by 3 bases, and 11 bases separated the two germline ends. Written as DNA, the CDR3 is TGTGCCAGCAGCGTTCGGACAGAAGAGACCCAGTACTTC. Its translation: CASSVRTEETQYF.